A selection of T cell receptor beta chains follows, all from one sample in a study of metastatic and nonmetastatic thyroid tumors. Through MiXCR, TCRdb re-clonotyped the PCR reads. The top ten clones hold approximately 15% of a sample with about 43,000 clones, 20% to 25% of them seen once. Source material: tumor tissue. The receptors were sampled from a female donor with papillary thyroid cancer or a benign thyroid nodule (not recorded which). Some clones in this sample may be carry-over from other donors' samples. CDR3s include the opening cysteine and the closing phenylalanine or tryptophan. The D gene is left open where the match is weak. Clone size is stated in some rows and not others, as once, few, many or a class when expanded.

J gene | D gene | V gene | clone size | CDR3 DNA | CDR3 protein
TRBJ1-6 | - | TRBV7-8 | many | TGTGCCAGCAGCTTAGGAGGAGGGTCCTATAATTCACCCCTCCACTTT | CASSLGGGSYNSPLHF
TRBJ1-6 | - | TRBV7-2 | few | TGTGCCAGCAGCTTCAAATTGACGGGTGATTCACCCCTCCACTTT | CASSFKLTGDSPLHF
TRBJ1-5 | - | TRBV6-1 | few | TGTGCCAGCAGAAGGTGGGGGGGGACCCCGAGAAATCAGCCCCAGCATTTT | CASRRWGGTPRNQPQHF
TRBJ2-7 | - | TRBV11-2 | - | TGTGCCAGCAGCTTATCTCTCTACGAGCAGTACTTC | CASSLSLYEQYF
TRBJ2-5 | TRBD2 | TRBV6-2/TRBV6-3 | many | TGTGCCAGCAGTCGGACTAGAAAAGAGACCCAGTACTTC | CASSRTRKETQYF
TRBJ2-7 | TRBD1 | TRBV6-9 | few | TGCGCCAGTAGCATCGGGACAGTCTGCGAGTACTTC | CASSIGTVCEYF
TRBJ2-7 | TRBD1 | TRBV5-1 | - | TGCGCCAGCAGCCCGGGACAGGGTGCCGGCGAGCATTACTTC | CASSPGQGAGEHYF
TRBJ1-2 | - | TRBV6-2/TRBV6-3 | - | TGTGCCAGCAGTTTGTCTTCGCGAGGGCTGCCCTATGGCTACACCTTC | CASSLSSRGLPYGYTF
TRBJ2-7 | TRBD2 | TRBV6-2/TRBV6-3 | few | TGTGCCAGCAGTTACCACTGGACTAGCGGGAGAAGGTACGAGCAGTACTTC | CASSYHWTSGRRYEQYF
TRBJ2-6 | - | TRBV6-1 | many | TGTGCCAGTGACAGCTCTGGGGCCAACGTCCTGACTTTC | CASDSSGANVLTF
TRBJ2-7 | TRBD2 | TRBV20-1 | once | TGCAGTGCTCGTCCGCGACTAGCGGGGACCTCGGCGGCCGAGCAGTACTTC | CSARPRLAGTSAAEQYF
TRBJ1-1 | - | TRBV5-1 | - | TGCGCCAGCAGCGTAGAGAACACTGAAGCTTTCTTT | CASSVENTEAFF
TRBJ2-1 | - | TRBV7-3 | few | TGTGCCAGCAGCTTAGACCCTCACAATGAGCAGTTCTTC | CASSLDPHNEQFF
TRBJ2-7 | TRBD1 | TRBV6-6 | few | TGTGCCAGCAGTTATTGGGACAGGGGTGAGCAGTACTTC | CASSYWDRGEQYF
TRBJ2-7 | TRBD2 | TRBV11-1 | many | TGTGCCAGCAGCTTTCCCCCCCGGACTAGCACCTACGAGCAGTACTTC | CASSFPPRTSTYEQYF
TRBJ1-4 | TRBD1 | TRBV28 | many | TGTGCCAGCAGTTTAACCCTGACAGGGGGTTCCGAAAAACTGTTTTTT | CASSLTLTGGSEKLFF
TRBJ1-1 | - | TRBV25-1 | many | TGTGCCAGCAGTGAAGGATTGACTGAAGCTTTCTTT | CASSEGLTEAFF
TRBJ2-5 | - | TRBV20-1 | many | TGCAGTGCTAGAGAGACGGAGACCCAGTACTTC | CSARETETQYF
TRBJ1-1 | TRBD1 | TRBV11-2 | few | TGTGCCAGCAGCTCCCCTAAAACAGGGGCCCCGAACACTGAAGCTTTCTTT | CASSSPKTGAPNTEAFF
TRBJ1-2 | - | TRBV7-2 | - | TGTGCCAGCAGCTTAAGCCCAGGGTACTATGGCTACACCTTC | CASSLSPGYYGYTF
TRBJ2-3 | TRBD1 | TRBV15 | - | TGTGCCACCAGCAGAGGGACAGGTTGCACAGATACGCAGTATTTT | CATSRGTGCTDTQYF
TRBJ1-2 | TRBD1 | TRBV20-1 | - | TGCAGTGCTAGAGCAGCCCGGGACAGGAGCCTCTATGGCTACACCTTC | CSARAARDRSLYGYTF
TRBJ2-1 | TRBD2 | TRBV7-6 | - | TGTGCCAGCAGCTTAGGAGGTGCGGGAGAGTTCAATGAGCAGTTCTTC | CASSLGGAGEFNEQFF
TRBJ1-4 | - | TRBV6-1 | many | TGTGCCAGCAGTGAATCGGCAGGGGCAAATGAAAAACTGTTTTTT | CASSESAGANEKLFF
TRBJ1-1 | - | TRBV20-1 | - | TGCAGTGCTAGAAAGCAGGGCGGGACTGAAGCTTTCTTT | CSARKQGGTEAFF
TRBJ2-3 | TRBD2 | TRBV28 | few | TGTGCCAGCAGTTTCCCGCTAGCGGGAGGAGGAGATACGCAGTATTTT | CASSFPLAGGGDTQYF
TRBJ2-5 | - | TRBV6-1 | few | TGTGCCAGCAGTGAGTTCTTACTGCCAGACTTCGAGCCTAAGACCCAGTACTTC | CASSEFLLPDFEPKTQYF
TRBJ2-1 | TRBD2 | TRBV20-1 | many | TGCAGTGCAGCCGGACTAGCGGATAACTTAGGTGAGCAGTTCTTC | CSAAGLADNLGEQFF
TRBJ2-3 | TRBD2 | TRBV27 | - | TGTGCCAGCTTTGCGGGAGCTTCAGATACGCAGTATTTT | CASFAGASDTQYF